This TCR beta chain appears in the sequencing data of a study of blood T cell repertoires in COVID-19. Study background: Specimens from acute and convalescent COVID-19 originated in the United States, Italy and Spain.

Authors' analysis steps: For nucleated cells, counts were estimated from reference gene primer amplification. Here immunoSEQ multiplex PCR was the method, and the copy in TCRdb shows in-frame clones only, minus some. Clonal size and the V and J genes are those of that table, whereas D and trimming came from the DNA. The sample carries approximately 400,000 clones, about 87% recorded once. This clone has a single count. V lost 0 bases, J lost 6 bases, and 5 bases stayed unmatched. Looked up from germline, CDR1 is SGHDT and CDR2 is YYEEEE. The CDR3 runs to 15 residues. Assignment of participants to cohorts was predicated upon participant-reported clinical history. All recovered Cohort 3 donors got two negative PCRs, got clearance, or saw symptom resolution.

Material for sequencing was PBMCs or T cells enriched from blood (not recorded which). The TCR sequence derives from a young man who had recovered from COVID-19. The chain carries TRBV5-6 and TRBJ1-5; 8 nucleotides match TRBD1. CDR3 region: CASSLGTGSGQPQHF. CDR3 nucleotide sequence: TGTGCCAGCAGCTTGGGGACAGGGTCGGGTCAGCCCCAGCATTTT. The entire variable domain, with the rest obtained from reference TRBV5-6 and TRBJ1-5, is as follows: DAGVTQSPTHLIKTRGQQVTLRCSPKSGHDTVSWYQQALGQGPQFIFQYYEEEERQRGNFPDRFSGHQFPNYSSELNVNALLLGDSALYLCASSLGTGSGQPQHFGDGTRLSIL.